Below, 22 T cell receptor beta chains from the same sample are listed, as sequenced in a study of T cells in localized non-small cell lung cancer. Measured with immunoSEQ multiplex PCR; TCRdb has only the in-frame clones, and not every one. The table has roughly 32,000 clones, approximately 85% seen once. The source was peripheral blood mononuclear cells, collected before any cancer treatment. These receptors came from a woman aged 35 to 70 with stage III lung adenocarcinoma.

CDR3 amino acids: CASSLQAGDWGYTF. CDR3 coding DNA: TGTGCCAGCAGCTTACAGGCCGGGGACTGGGGCTACACCTTC. The rearrangement links TRBV7-3 to TRBJ1-2, with a tentative D call TRBD1 (5 bases). CDR3 length: 14 residues. V was trimmed by 2 bases and J by 8 bases, leaving 15 bases between them. Germline CDR1 is SGHTA and CDR2 is FQGTGA.

The chain links TRBV18 to TRBJ1-4; D ambiguous. Germline lookup yields CDR1 KGHSH and CDR2 LQKENI. V lost 2 bases and J 0 bases, leaving 10 bases between the germline ends. There are 16 residues in the CDR3. The CDR3 protein is CASSPNEGTTNEKLFF. CDR3 DNA sequence: TGTGCCAGCTCACCAAACGAGGGAACAACTAATGAAAAACTGTTTTTT.

The chain employs TRBV28 and TRBJ2-7; possible D gene TRBD2, 6 bases. Germline assignment: CDR1 MDHEN and CDR2 SYDVKM. V was trimmed by 5 bases and J by 3 bases, leaving 17 bases between them. The length of the CDR3 is 15 residues. The CDR3 sequence: CASSLTGTLLYEQYF. CDR3 DNA: TGTGCCAGCAGTCTTACCGGGACTCTACTCTACGAGCAGTACTTC.

CDR3: CASVTGLGNYGYTF. The CDR3 DNA follows: TGTGCCAGTGTCACTGGGCTGGGTAACTATGGCTACACCTTC. The rearrangement uses TRBV19 and TRBJ1-2, with unresolved D. The CDR3 is made up of 14 amino acids. The germline CDR1 and CDR2 sequences are LNHDA and SQIVND (reference sequence). V lost 8 bases to trimming and J lost 1 base, with 14 bases between them.

The chain carries TRBV28 and TRBJ2-5; 8 bases are a match to TRBD2. V shed 3 bases and J 5 bases; nucleotides not matched to a gene: 8. The CDR3 contains 15 residues. CDR1 MDHEN and CDR2 SYDVKM come from the germline V gene. CDR3 bases: TGTGCCAGCAGTTTTATGGCCCGGGAGGGTGAGACCCAGTACTTC. Translation: CASSFMAREGETQYF. Together with reference TRBV28 and TRBJ2-5, the CDR3 gives the full variable domain: DVKVTQSSRYLVKRTGEKVFLECVQDMDHENMFWYRQDPGLGLRLIYFSYDVKMKEKGDIPEGYSVSREKKERFSLILESASTNQTSMYLCASSFMAREGETQYFGPGTRLLVL.

The chain has TRBV11-2 and TRBJ1-2, with D hard to call. The CDR3 length is 13 residues. With 2 bases removed from V and 6 bases from J, the gap between germline ends came to 10 bases. Germline CDR1 is SGHAT and CDR2 is FQNNGV. CDR3 residues: CASSLIRGNGYTF. CDR3 sequence (DNA): TGTGCCAGCAGCTTAATAAGAGGAAATGGCTACACCTTC.

The chain employs TRBV30 and TRBJ2-3; either TRBD1 or TRBD2 may supply D (5 bases each). Germline values: CDR1 GTSNPN, CDR2 SVGIG (reference sequence). The CDR3 is 12 residues long. The CDR3 spells CARSGAADTQYF. The CDR3 DNA follows: TGTGCTCGGTCCGGGGCGGCAGATACGCAGTATTTT.

The chain joins TRBV5-6 to TRBJ1-2; a possible D gene is TRBD1 (5 bases). The CDR3 consists of 13 residues. Deletions cut 4 bases from V and 4 bases from J, with 11 bases between. The germline CDR1 and CDR2 sequences are SGHDT and YYEEEE. CDR3 DNA: TGTGCCAGCAGCCCGGGGGGGGGCTATGGCTACACCTTC. Residues: CASSPGGGYGYTF.

The chain uses TRBV7-3 and TRBJ2-7, with a weak D call TRBD2 (6 bases). The CDR3 totals 14 residues. Trimming shortened V by 2 bases and J by 1 base, and 9 bases separated the two germline ends. Germline loops: CDR1 SGHTA, CDR2 FQGTGA. The CDR3 DNA is TGTGCCAGCAGCTTAGGCGGGATGTCCTACGAGCAGTACTTC. Its translation: CASSLGGMSYEQYF.

CDR3 region: CASSFAGGWNEKLFF. CDR3 coding DNA: TGTGCCAGCAGTTTTGCGGGGGGCTGGAATGAAAAACTGTTTTTT. The chain uses TRBV28 and TRBJ1-4; D is perhaps TRBD1 (6 bases). Germline CDR1 reads MDHEN; CDR2 reads SYDVKM. The CDR3 has 15 amino acids. V lost 3 bases, J lost 5 bases, and 13 bases lay in between.

The chain uses TRBV7-8 and TRBJ1-1; no definite D call. CDR3 size: 13 residues. The germline V gene has CDR1 SGHVS and CDR2 FQNEAQ. V gave up 3 bases and J gave up 0 bases, with 5 bases separating them. The CDR3 DNA is TGTGCCAGCAGCTTTTCGCTGAACACTGAAGCTTTCTTT. Translation gives CASSFSLNTEAFF.

A single count supports this clone. The chain joins TRBV9 to TRBJ2-5; TRBD2 matches at 7 bases. Germline values: CDR1 SGDLS, CDR2 YYNGEE. The CDR3 has 14 residues. V shed 3 bases, J shed 4 bases, and the junction held 6 bases outside the gene matches. The CDR3 sequence is CASSETSLGETQYF. The DNA of the CDR3 is TGTGCCAGCAGCGAGACTAGCTTGGGAGAGACCCAGTACTTC.

This CDR3 reads CASSELRTESYEQYF. The CDR3 DNA is TGTGCCAGCAGTGAGCTCCGGACCGAATCCTACGAGCAGTACTTC. This chain connects TRBV25-1 to TRBJ2-7; D not resolved. CDR3 length: 15 amino acids. Germline loops: CDR1 MGHDK, CDR2 SYGVNS. Trimming took 3 bases from V and 1 from J, leaving 13 bases between them.

CDR3 nucleotide sequence: TGTGCCAGCTGGGAGAGGTTGGGCGAGCAGTACTTC. It specifies CASWERLGEQYF. This rearrangement joins TRBV28 to TRBJ2-7; perhaps TRBD2 as D (5 bases). Germline CDR1 and CDR2: MDHEN and SYDVKM. The CDR3 is 12 residues long. The V gene lost 8 bases and the J gene lost 6 bases, with 14 bases spanning the gap.

The V and J genes are TRBV28 and TRBJ1-2; the D is unclear. V lost 5 bases, J lost 4 bases, and 14 bases lay in between. Germline CDR1 reads MDHEN; CDR2 reads SYDVKM. The CDR3 consists of 14 residues. The CDR3 sequence: CASSTSTGGYGYTF. CDR3 nucleotide sequence: TGTGCCAGCAGTACTTCCACCGGCGGCTATGGCTACACCTTC.

This sequence joins TRBV4-2 and TRBJ1-5; D is ambiguous. Germline V gives CDR1 LGHNA, CDR2 YNFKEQ. The CDR3 sequence is 14 residues long. V lost 1 base and J 4 bases, leaving 8 bases between the germline ends. The CDR3 loop reads CASSQGQKNQPQHF. CDR3 nucleotides: TGTGCCAGCAGCCAAGGGCAGAAAAATCAGCCCCAGCATTTT.

CDR3 sequence: CASSSSGKGSYEQYF. The CDR3 region has the DNA TGTGCCAGCAGTTCGAGCGGGAAAGGGTCCTACGAGCAGTACTTC. The chain employs TRBV28 and TRBJ2-7; TRBD2 aligns across 7 bases. J gave up 1 base and V 4 bases, and 7 bases lay outside the gene matches. Germline values: CDR1 MDHEN, CDR2 SYDVKM. CDR3 size: 15 residues.

This chain joins TRBV19 and TRBJ1-5; D ambiguous. Germline CDR1 and CDR2: LNHDA and SQIVND (reference sequence). This CDR3 has 12 residues. V lost 3 bases and J 9 bases, leaving 9 bases between the germline ends. DNA of the CDR3: TGTGCCAGTAGTATCCTCGGCGGGCCCCAGCATTTT. As protein: CASSILGGPQHF.

The chain combines TRBV5-4 with TRBJ2-4; TRBD1 agrees at 12 bases. CDR3 size: 17 residues. Germline V gives CDR1 SGHNT, CDR2 YYREEE (reference sequence). The V segment lost 4 bases and the J segment 5 bases; nucleotides outside the gene matches: 10. CDR3 in DNA: TGTGCCAGCAGCCCACTTTCCGGGACAGGGGGCCAAAACATTCAGTACTTC. As protein: CASSPLSGTGGQNIQYF.

As concerns this clone: Mismatch with germline at one junction end may stem from a read error. Other DNA sequences of this sample code for an identical CDR3. This chain links TRBV6-5 with TRBJ1-6; 7 positions match TRBD1. In germline, CDR1 is MNHEY, CDR2 SVGAGI. The CDR3 has 12 amino acids. The CDR3 DNA sequence: TGTGCCAGCAGACAGGGGAGTTCACCCCTCCATTTT. Translated, it gives CASRQGSSPLHF.

The V gene is TRBV14, the J gene TRBJ2-1, with D tentatively TRBD2 (6 bases). The CDR3 sequence is 14 residues long. Germline V gene sequence: CDR1 SGHDN, CDR2 FVKESK. V was pared by 7 bases and J by 1 base, with 11 bases between. CDR3 protein: CASMGGDSYNEQFF. The CDR3, as DNA: TGTGCCAGCATGGGCGGGGATTCCTACAATGAGCAGTTCTTC. Drawing the rest from reference TRBV14 and TRBJ2-1, the complete variable domain is EAGVTQFPSHSVIEKGQTVTLRCDPISGHDNLYWYRRVMGKEIKFLLHFVKESKQDESGMPNNRFLAERTGGTYSTLKVQPAELEDSGVYFCASMGGDSYNEQFFGPGTRLTVL.

This chain uses TRBV4-3 with TRBJ1-3; D remains unclear. Trimming removed 0 bases at V and 5 bases at J, with 2 bases between. Germline assignment: CDR1 LGHNA and CDR2 YSLEER. The CDR3 has 12 residues. CDR3: CASSQDRNTIYF. DNA of the CDR3: TGCGCCAGCAGCCAAGACAGAAACACCATATATTTT.